The T cell receptor (beta chain) under discussion was sequenced for a study of cytomegalovirus exposure and HLA in healthy donors. The PCR had 60 Vbeta and 13 Jbeta primers. Produced via immunoSEQ multiplex PCR; TCRdb's table is partial and in-frame only. The sample holds 150,000 or so clones, approximately 86% seen once. The study, taken as a whole, reports: Per published reports, the classifier diagnosed cytomegalovirus status with high specificity and sensitivity.

On this clone: What it recognizes is unknown.

Germline V lookup: CDR1 MNHNY, CDR2 SVGAGI (reference sequence). The CDR3 is 16 residues long. Trimming at V came to 0 bases and at J to 8 bases, leaving 7 bases not matched to a gene. This chain links TRBV6-6 with TRBJ2-4, with 10 bases fitting TRBD2. The origin of this receptor is a woman between 50 and 59 years old in good health and CMV-seropositive. Sequenced material: PBMCs. The chain's CDR3 is CASSYSSGTSVHIQYF. The CDR3 nucleotides read TGTGCCAGCAGTTACTCAAGCGGGACTAGCGTCCACATTCAGTACTTC.